A single sample is the source of the 2 T cell receptor beta chains below, sequenced in a study of T-cell memory formation after mild COVID-19. Each CDR3 protein gets one entry after TCRdb re-called the 5' RACE reads with MiXCR. The sample contains roughly 250,000 distinct CDR3 sequences, roughly 15% of which appear only once. The sample consisted of PBMCs or a T cell subset sorted from them (not recorded which). These receptors were collected from a man aged 18 to 30 who had mild COVID-19 (a few samples of this study predate the infection). Cell type and time point are not known.

This clonotype appeared a few times. J is TRBJ2-3 and V is TRBV7-2; 7 bases align to TRBD1. V shed 5 bases, J shed 0 bases, and the junction held 17 bases outside the gene matches. This CDR3 is built from 19 residues. CDR1 and CDR2 from the germline V gene are SGHTA and FQGNSA. The CDR3 sequence is CASSNPDRAGTSSTDTQYF. CDR3 in DNA: TGTGCCAGCAGCAACCCAGACAGGGCGGGCACCTCTAGCACAGATACGCAGTATTTT.

This clonotype was seen only a few times. J is TRBJ2-7 and V is TRBV7-6, with 12 bases identical to TRBD2. With V trimmed by 5 bases and J by 3 bases, 8 bases remained unmatched. The germline gives CDR1 SGHVS, CDR2 FNYEAQ. The CDR3 loop spans 16 amino acids. The DNA for the CDR3 is TGTGCCAGCAGCCCCCGACTAGCGGGGGTAGGCTACGAGCAGTACTTC. Translated, it gives CASSPRLAGVGYEQYF.